This entry concerns a single T cell receptor beta chain. As processed by the authors: How many nucleated cells were present was estimated from reference gene primer amplification. Some clones are missing from TCRdb's copy, which holds only in-frame ones; the method was immunoSEQ multiplex PCR. V, J and clone size reflect that table, while D and trimming were determined from the DNA. The data contain 450,000 to 500,000 clones, 80% to 90% of them singletons. This entry is derived from a study of blood T cell repertoires in COVID-19. Overall study: Donors in the United States, Italy and Spain gave samples during acute or convalescent COVID-19. In each case, the material was cDNA or gDNA derived from T cells, B-cell-depleted T cells, or PBMCs.

V lost 0 bases, J lost 1 base, and 3 bases stayed unmatched. CDR3 size: 17 residues. Germline CDR1 reads MDHEN; CDR2 reads SYDVKM. What was sequenced was peripheral blood. The chain is built from TRBV28 and TRBJ2-3; the match to TRBD1 covers 11 bases. The receptor's source is a human donor in a cohort sampled during active COVID-19. DNA of the CDR3: TGTGCCAGCAGTTTATGGGGGGGACAGGGGGGCACAGATACGCAGTATTTT. Protein product: CASSLWGGQGGTDTQYF. Drawing the rest from reference TRBV28 and TRBJ2-3, the complete variable domain is DVKVTQSSRYLVKRTGEKVFLECVQDMDHENMFWYRQDPGLGLRLIYFSYDVKMKEKGDIPEGYSVSREKKERFSLILESASTNQTSMYLCASSLWGGQGGTDTQYFGPGTRLTVL.